This section outlines one T cell receptor (beta chain) sequence together with its context. The data are from a study of blood T cells in healthy people across ages. Per germline, CDR1 LGHNA and CDR2 YSLEER. The junction had 8 bases not matched to a gene; V was cut back by 3 bases and J by 5 bases. This CDR3 is 15 amino acids long. Primed by a sample-barcoded 5' primer and a J-beta primer mix, a second PCR proceeded for about 7 to 12 cycles. TCRdb reprocessed the 5' RACE reads with MiXCR, giving one entry per CDR3 protein. The repertoire includes 650,000 to 1,000,000 distinct CDR3 sequences, approximately 35% of them detected once, and roughly 13% sits in the top ten.

The chain carries TRBV4-3 and TRBJ2-7; 9 positions agree with TRBD1. The sequence derives from a man younger than 35 in good health. Sequenced material: blood. CDR3 protein: CASSQGWTGVNEQYF. The DNA for the CDR3 is TGCGCCAGCAGCCAGGGCTGGACAGGGGTCAACGAGCAGTACTTC.